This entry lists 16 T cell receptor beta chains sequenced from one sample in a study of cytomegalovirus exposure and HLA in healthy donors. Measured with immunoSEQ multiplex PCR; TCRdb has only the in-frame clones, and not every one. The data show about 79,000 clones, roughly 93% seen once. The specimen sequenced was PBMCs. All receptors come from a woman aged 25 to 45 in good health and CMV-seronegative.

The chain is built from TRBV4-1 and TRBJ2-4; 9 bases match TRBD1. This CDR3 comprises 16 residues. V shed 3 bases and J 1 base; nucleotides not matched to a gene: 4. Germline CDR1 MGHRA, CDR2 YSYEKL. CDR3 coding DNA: TGCGCCAGCAGCCACCCAGGGACAGGGGCCAAAAACATTCAGTACTTC. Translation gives CASSHPGTGAKNIQYF.

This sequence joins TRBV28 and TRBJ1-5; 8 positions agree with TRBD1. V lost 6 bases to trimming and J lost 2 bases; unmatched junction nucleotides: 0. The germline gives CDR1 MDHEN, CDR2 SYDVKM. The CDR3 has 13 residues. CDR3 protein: CASRGQGNQPQHF. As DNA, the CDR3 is TGTGCCAGCAGGGGACAGGGCAATCAGCCCCAGCATTTT.

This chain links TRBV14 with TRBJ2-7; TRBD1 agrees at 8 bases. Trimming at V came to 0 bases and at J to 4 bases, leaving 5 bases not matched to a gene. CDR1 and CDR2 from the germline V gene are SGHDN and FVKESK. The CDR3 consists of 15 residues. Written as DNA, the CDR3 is TGTGCCAGCAGCCAAGACAGGGGGCCTTCTTACGAGCAGTACTTC. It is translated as CASSQDRGPSYEQYF.

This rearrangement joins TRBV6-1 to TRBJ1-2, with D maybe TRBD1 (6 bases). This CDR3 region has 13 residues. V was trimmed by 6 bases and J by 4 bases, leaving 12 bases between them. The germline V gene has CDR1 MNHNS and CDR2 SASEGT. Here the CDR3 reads CASSPGGLYGYTF. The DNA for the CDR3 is TGTGCCAGCAGCCCCGGGGGGCTCTATGGCTACACCTTC.

CDR3 DNA sequence: TGTGCCAGCAGCCGGCCCGGGACAGTATCCTACGAGCAGTACTTC. Protein: CASSRPGTVSYEQYF. The V and J genes are TRBV7-2 and TRBJ2-7; 7 bases agree with TRBD1. This CDR3 spans 15 amino acids. Trimming at V came to 5 bases and at J to 1 base, leaving 8 bases not matched to a gene. CDR1 is SGHTA and CDR2 is FQGNSA in the germline V gene.

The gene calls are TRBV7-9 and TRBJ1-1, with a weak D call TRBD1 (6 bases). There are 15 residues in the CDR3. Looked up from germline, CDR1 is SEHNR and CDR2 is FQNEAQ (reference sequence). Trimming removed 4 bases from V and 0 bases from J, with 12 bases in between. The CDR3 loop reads CASSSQGSVNTEAFF. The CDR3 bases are TGTGCCAGCAGCTCCCAGGGGAGCGTGAACACTGAAGCTTTCTTT.

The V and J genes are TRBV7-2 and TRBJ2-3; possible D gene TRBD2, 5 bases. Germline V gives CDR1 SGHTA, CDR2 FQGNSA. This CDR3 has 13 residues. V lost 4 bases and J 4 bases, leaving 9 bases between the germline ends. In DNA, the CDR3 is TGTGCCAGCAGCTGGACTTCCCCAGATACGCAGTATTTT. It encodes CASSWTSPDTQYF.

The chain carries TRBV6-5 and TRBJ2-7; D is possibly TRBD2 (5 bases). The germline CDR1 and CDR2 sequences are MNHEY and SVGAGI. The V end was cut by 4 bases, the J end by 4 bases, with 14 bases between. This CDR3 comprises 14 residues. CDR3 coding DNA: TGTGCCAGCAGTTCCGGGGTAGTTCCATACGAGCAGTACTTC. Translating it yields CASSSGVVPYEQYF.

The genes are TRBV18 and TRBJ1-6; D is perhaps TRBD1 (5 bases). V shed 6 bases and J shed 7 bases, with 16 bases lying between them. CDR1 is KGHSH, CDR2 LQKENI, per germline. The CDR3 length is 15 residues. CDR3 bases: TGTGCCAGCTCGCCTAGACAGATTTCAAATTCACCCCTCCACTTT. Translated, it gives CASSPRQISNSPLHF.

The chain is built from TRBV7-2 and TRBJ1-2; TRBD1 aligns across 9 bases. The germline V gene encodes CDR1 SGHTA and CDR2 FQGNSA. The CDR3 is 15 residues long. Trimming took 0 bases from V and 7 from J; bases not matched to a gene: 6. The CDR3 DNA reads TGTGCCAGCAGCTTAGCGGTGGGGACAGGGACTGGCTACACCTTC. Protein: CASSLAVGTGTGYTF.

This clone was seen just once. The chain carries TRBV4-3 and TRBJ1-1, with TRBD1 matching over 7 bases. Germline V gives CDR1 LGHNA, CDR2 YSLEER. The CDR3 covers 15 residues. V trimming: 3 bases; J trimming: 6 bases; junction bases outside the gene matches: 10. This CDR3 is CASSHADRAVSEAFF. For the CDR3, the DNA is TGCGCCAGCAGCCACGCCGACAGGGCTGTGTCTGAAGCTTTCTTT.

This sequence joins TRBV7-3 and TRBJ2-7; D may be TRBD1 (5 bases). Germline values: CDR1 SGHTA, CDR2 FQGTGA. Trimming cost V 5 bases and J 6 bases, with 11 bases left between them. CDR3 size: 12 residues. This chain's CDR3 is CASSPDRSEQYF. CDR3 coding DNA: TGTGCCAGCAGCCCCGACAGAAGCGAGCAGTACTTC.

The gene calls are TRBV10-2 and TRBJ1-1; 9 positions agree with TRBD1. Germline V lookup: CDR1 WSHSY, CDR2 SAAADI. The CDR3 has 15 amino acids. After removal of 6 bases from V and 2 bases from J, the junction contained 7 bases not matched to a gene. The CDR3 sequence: CASRDRGGGNTEAFF. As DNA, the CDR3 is TGCGCCAGCAGGGACAGGGGCGGGGGTAACACTGAAGCTTTCTTT.

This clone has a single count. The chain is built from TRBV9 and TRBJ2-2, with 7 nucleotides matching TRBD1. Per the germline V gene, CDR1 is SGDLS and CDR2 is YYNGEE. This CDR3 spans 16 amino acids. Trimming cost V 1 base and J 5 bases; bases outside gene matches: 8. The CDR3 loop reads CASSVKGQRETGELFF. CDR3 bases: TGTGCCAGCAGCGTAAAGGGACAGAGGGAAACCGGGGAGCTGTTTTTT.

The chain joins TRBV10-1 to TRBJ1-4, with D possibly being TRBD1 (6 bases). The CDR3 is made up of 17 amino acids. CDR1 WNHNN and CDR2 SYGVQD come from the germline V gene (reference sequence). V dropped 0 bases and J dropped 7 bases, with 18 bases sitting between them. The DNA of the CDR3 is TGCGCCAGCAGTGAGTCAGTGATGGACAGTTATACTGAAAAACTGTTTTTT. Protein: CASSESVMDSYTEKLFF.

CDR3 DNA: TGTGCCAGCAGTGGCGACAGGGGTAGCAATCAGCCCCAGCATTTT. Protein product: CASSGDRGSNQPQHF. V and J are TRBV6-1 and TRBJ1-5; 8 positions agree with TRBD1. The CDR3 contains 15 residues. Germline lookup yields CDR1 MNHNS and CDR2 SASEGT. Unmatched junction bases numbered 2, after V lost 4 bases and J lost 0 bases.